The source of this T cell receptor beta chain is a study of glioma-infiltrating T cells. Findings of the study overall: Very few CDR3 sequences were shared between tissue and blood.

TCR alpha and beta CDR3 regions were amplified from RNA using iRepertoire nested multiplex PCR. TCRdb analysed the multiplex PCR reads with MiXCR anew, one entry per CDR3 protein. In the table there are approximately 400,000 distinct CDR3 sequences, 41% of which are singletons. V was trimmed by 4 bases and J by 5 bases, leaving 14 bases between them. CDR3 length equals 14 residues. In germline, CDR1 is MGHRA, CDR2 YSYEKL. About this clonotype: Its antigen is unidentified.

The rearrangement uses TRBV4-1 and TRBJ2-5, with D possibly being TRBD1 or TRBD2 (5 bases each). What was sequenced was glioma tissue, nonneoplastic brain tissue, or PBMCs (not recorded which). This TCR derives from a human donor with low-grade glioma or glioblastoma, undergoing nonglioma brain surgery, or in good health (not recorded which). The CDR3 DNA reads TGCGCCAGCAGCCGGGGGTTTAGCGAGGAGACCCAGTACTTC. This codes for CASSRGFSEETQYF.